This TCR beta chain comes out of a study of blood T cell repertoires in COVID-19. Method: immunoSEQ multiplex PCR; TCRdb's copy keeps in-frame clones and lacks some. The sample has about 180,000 clones, nearly 80% seen once; the top ten hold approximately 15%. Enrollees, roughly 18 to 90 years old, lived in about two dozen US areas. The ends were cut back, 5 bases at V and 0 bases at J, with 11 bases in the middle. There are 14 residues in the CDR3. Per germline, CDR1 SGHVS and CDR2 FNYEAQ. The sequenced sample was PBMCs or T cells enriched from blood (not recorded which). This rearrangement joins TRBV7-6 to TRBJ2-7, with D possibly being TRBD2 (6 bases). The sequence was collected from a man in his sixties who had been exposed to COVID-19. In DNA, the CDR3 is TGTGCCAGCAGCAAGGACTACAGCTCCTACGAGCAGTACTTC. This translates into CASSKDYSSYEQYF.